This passage covers 13 T cell receptor beta chains from one sample sequenced in a study of radiation and T cells in renal cell carcinoma. Time point in this sample: blood 2 weeks post-SBRT. Noted treatment: 15 Gy SBRT to primary tumor, nephrectomy 4 weeks later. Using immunoSEQ multiplex PCR, the repertoire was profiled, and TCRdb retains in-frame clones only, with some absent. The sample has about 150,000 clones; 87% are singletons. The source was blood, collected from a patient whose treatment included radiotherapy and nephrectomy. These receptors were collected from a woman between 50 and 59 years old with renal cell carcinoma.

V and J are TRBV5-5 and TRBJ2-7; perhaps TRBD2 as D (5 bases). There are 13 residues in the CDR3. V dropped 0 bases and J dropped 2 bases, with 6 bases sitting between them. Germline V gene sequence: CDR1 SGHKS, CDR2 YYEKEE (reference sequence). CDR3 residues: CASSLVEAYEQYF. The CDR3 nucleotides read TGTGCCAGCAGCTTGGTGGAGGCCTACGAGCAGTACTTC.

The chain couples TRBV29-1 to TRBJ1-1, with D maybe TRBD1 (6 bases). Germline CDR1 SQVTM, CDR2 ANQGSEA. This CDR3 has 14 amino acids. The ends were cut back, 7 bases at V and 3 bases at J, with 18 bases in the middle. In DNA, the CDR3 is TGCAGCGCTGGATTCGGGGGCGGGCACACTGAAGCTTTCTTT. Translation: CSAGFGGGHTEAFF.

This chain uses TRBV28 with TRBJ1-5, with TRBD1 as a possible D gene (6 bases). Trimming removed 6 bases from V and 5 bases from J, with 8 bases in between. The CDR3 spans 12 residues. Per the germline V gene, CDR1 is MDHEN and CDR2 is SYDVKM. The CDR3: CASSSGDQPQHF. CDR3 DNA sequence: TGTGCCAGCAGCTCAGGGGATCAGCCCCAGCATTTT.

V and J are TRBV7-8 and TRBJ2-6; D is unresolved. The CDR3 runs 18 residues. From germline, CDR1 is SGHVS and CDR2 FQNEAQ. V shed 6 bases and J shed 0 bases, with 18 bases lying between them. CDR3 coding DNA: TGTGCCAGCAGTAAGTTGACCATCGGAGTCTCTGGGGCCAACGTCCTGACTTTC. Its protein is CASSKLTIGVSGANVLTF. Together with reference TRBV7-8 and TRBJ2-6, the CDR3 gives the full variable domain: GAGVSQSPRYKVAKRGQDVALRCDPISGHVSLFWYQQALGQGPEFLTYFQNEAQLDKSGLPSDRFFAERPEGSVSTLKIQRTQQEDSAVYLCASSKLTIGVSGANVLTFGAGSRLTVL.

This chain joins TRBV28 and TRBJ1-6; no clear D. V lost 3 bases to trimming and J lost 9 bases, with 6 bases between them. Germline V gene sequence: CDR1 MDHEN, CDR2 SYDVKM. This CDR3 comprises 12 residues. Here the CDR3 DNA reads TGTGCCAGCAGTTTTGGGAGTTCACCCCTCCACTTT. As protein: CASSFGSSPLHF. Filled out from reference TRBV28 and TRBJ1-6, the complete variable domain reads DVKVTQSSRYLVKRTGEKVFLECVQDMDHENMFWYRQDPGLGLRLIYFSYDVKMKEKGDIPEGYSVSREKKERFSLILESASTNQTSMYLCASSFGSSPLHFGNGTRLTVT.

The genes are TRBV6-1 and TRBJ1-2; maybe TRBD1 (5 bases). Trimming shortened V by 3 bases and J by 0 bases, and 14 bases separated the two germline ends. The CDR3 covers 16 residues. Germline V gene data show CDR1 as MNHNS and CDR2 as SASEGT. CDR3 in DNA: TGTGCCAGCAGTGATCCAGGGAGGTCGGCTAACTATGGCTACACCTTC. It translates to CASSDPGRSANYGYTF.

V usage is TRBV21-1 and J usage is TRBJ1-2; TRBD1 is the table's D call and was not checked against the DNA. TRBV21-1 is flagged as a pseudogene. The CDR3 is 15 residues long. The CDR3 DNA is TGTGCCAGCAGCGTCTTACAGGGGGGAACCTATGGCTACACCTTC. It specifies CASSVLQGGTYGYTF.

CDR3 bases: TGTGCCAGCAGCTCGCAGACAGGGCAGCACACTGAAGCTTTCTTT. Its translation: CASSSQTGQHTEAFF. The chain couples TRBV7-9 to TRBJ1-1, with 7 bases identical to TRBD1. CDR3 length: 15 amino acids. Germline trimming cut 4 bases from V and 3 bases from J; bases unmatched to any gene: 8. The V gene's germline CDR1 is SEHNR and CDR2 FQNEAQ (reference sequence).

The CDR3 region has the DNA TGTGCCAGCAGCCCCTCCGAGAACACCGGGGAGCTGTTTTTT. It encodes CASSPSENTGELFF. The chain couples TRBV25-1 to TRBJ2-2; D is undetermined. Germline V CDR1 and CDR2: MGHDK, SYGVNS. This CDR3 spans 14 amino acids. V lost 6 bases and J 1 base, leaving 9 bases between the germline ends.

The V and J genes are TRBV19 and TRBJ1-2; D possibly corresponds to TRBD1 (6 bases). The CDR3 has 20 residues. With 2 bases removed from V and 2 bases from J, the gap between germline ends came to 27 bases. CDR1 is LNHDA and CDR2 is SQIVND in the germline V gene (reference sequence). The CDR3 bases are TGTGCCAGTAGTATAAGGGACATGGGCCCTCCGCGGGATCGAAACTATGGCTACACCTTC. It is translated as CASSIRDMGPPRDRNYGYTF.

A few counts support this clone. The chain employs TRBV5-1 and TRBJ2-7; D is undetermined. The CDR3 contains 14 residues. Germline CDR1 SGHRS, CDR2 YFSETQ. The V and J ends lost 0 bases and 0 bases respectively, with 7 bases between them. In nucleotides, the CDR3 is TGCGCCAGCAGCTTGGACGCGAGCTCCTACGAGCAGTACTTC. Protein product: CASSLDASSYEQYF.

CDR3 region: CAWGGQGDEQYF. In DNA, the CDR3 is TGTGCCTGGGGGGGACAGGGAGACGAGCAGTACTTC. V gene TRBV30 combines with J gene TRBJ2-7, with 9 bases lining up with TRBD1. V dropped 5 bases and J dropped 5; count of bases not matched to a gene: 4. This CDR3 is built from 12 residues. Germline V lookup: CDR1 GTSNPN, CDR2 SVGIG (reference sequence).

The gene calls are TRBV2 and TRBJ2-2, with TRBD2 as a possible D gene (5 bases). Germline V gene lookup returns CDR1 SNHLY and CDR2 FYNNEI. The CDR3 spans 16 residues. Trimming stripped 8 bases from V and 1 base from J, with 17 bases between. CDR3 residues: CASRSSGVGNTGELFF. The DNA of the CDR3 is TGTGCCAGCCGAAGTTCCGGGGTTGGGAACACCGGGGAGCTGTTTTTT.